This T cell receptor (beta chain) was sequenced during a study of blood T cell repertoires in COVID-19. Study overall: The United States, Italy and Spain provided the acute and convalescent COVID-19 samples.

Original processing methods: Amplification of reference gene primers was used by the study to estimate nucleated cell counts. The repertoire was sequenced with immunoSEQ multiplex PCR; TCRdb's copy has only in-frame clones and lacks some. D and trimming were read from the DNA, whereas the V and J calls and clone size are those reported in that table. Among fewer than 450,000 clones listed, roughly 87% were seen once. This study enrolled people aged roughly 18 to 89 from approximately 24 US geographic areas. Two negative PCRs, clearance, or symptom resolution characterized the recovered Cohort 3 donors. CDR3 length: 14 residues. Germline-derived CDR1 and CDR2 are LNHNV and YYDKDF (reference sequence). Trimming took 5 bases from V and 3 from J, leaving 11 bases between them.

The sample taken for sequencing was PBMCs or T cells enriched from blood (not recorded which). The TCR was taken from a woman in her 30s who had recovered from COVID-19. The genes are TRBV15 and TRBJ2-4; D remains ambiguous. CDR3 nucleotides: TGTGCCACCAGCCCCCTGGGCGACAAAAACATTCAGTACTTC. This sequence encodes CATSPLGDKNIQYF.